The clone carrying this T cell receptor beta chain is medium-sized. Its antigen is undetermined. The QIAseq Immune Repertoire TCR panel built the libraries from around 15 ng of total RNA. Each CDR3 protein gets one entry after TCRdb re-called the reads with MiXCR. This sample has some 1,800 distinct CDR3 sequences, with more than 6.5% found just once. The CDR3 is 17 amino acids. J was trimmed by 0 bases and V by 7 bases; bases with no gene match: 11. Germline V CDR1 and CDR2: SNHLY, FYNNEI. These data are taken from a study of circulating CD8 cells and anti-PD-1 response in melanoma. Whole-study results and caveats: Subset repertoires were largely private at M1, with under 7.5% shared. Replicates were generally not done for experiments.

Live CD3+CD8+TCRalphabeta+ cells were sorted into four subsets by PD-1 and/or TIGIT. The sequencing used CD8+ T cells from PBMCs, collected at baseline or after one month of anti-PD-1 therapy (not recorded which). The chain carries TRBV2 and TRBJ2-3; 9 bases map to TRBD2. This TCR derives from a human donor with melanoma. In nucleotides, the CDR3 is TGTGCCAGCAAGACCAGCGGGAGGCCCTCCAGCACAGATACGCAGTATTTT. Its translation: CASKTSGRPSSTDTQYF.